These T cell receptor beta chains were read from a single sample in a study of blood T cell repertoires in COVID-19. Method: immunoSEQ multiplex PCR; TCRdb's copy keeps in-frame clones and lacks some. The sample lists under 250,000 clones; approximately 86% were seen once. Sequencing was done on a sample of peripheral blood. The source is a man in his forties with acute or convalescent COVID-19. The CDR3 runs from the conserved cysteine through the conserved F or W. The order of the fields is D gene, J gene, V gene, clone size, CDR3 DNA, CDR3 protein. A D gene is named only where the DNA matches it firmly. Only some rows state a clone size, as once, few, many or a class for expanded clones.

d_gene: -
j_gene: TRBJ2-7
v_gene: TRBV2
abundance: -
CDR3nt: TGTGCCAGCAGTAACGGGTATCTAGGGGCCTACGAGCAGTACTTC
CDR3aa: CASSNGYLGAYEQYF

d_gene: -
j_gene: TRBJ1-1
v_gene: TRBV5-4
abundance: -
CDR3nt: TGTGCCAGCAGCTGGCCGAACACTGAAGCTTTCTTT
CDR3aa: CASSWPNTEAFF

d_gene: -
j_gene: TRBJ1-6
v_gene: TRBV6-5
abundance: -
CDR3nt: TGTGCCAGCAGTTACTCGAGGTCACCCCTCCACTTT
CDR3aa: CASSYSRSPLHF

d_gene: -
j_gene: TRBJ1-5
v_gene: TRBV4-3
abundance: -
CDR3nt: TGCGCCAGCAGCCAAGATGGGGTAGGAGGGGCTCAGCCCCAGCATTTT
CDR3aa: CASSQDGVGGAQPQHF

d_gene: TRBD1
j_gene: TRBJ1-1
v_gene: TRBV4-1
abundance: -
CDR3nt: TGCGCCAGCAGCCACGGGACAGCGATAAACACTGAAGCTTTCTTT
CDR3aa: CASSHGTAINTEAFF

d_gene: -
j_gene: TRBJ2-3
v_gene: TRBV29-1
abundance: -
CDR3nt: TGCAGCGGTTTAGGACAGAGTCTATACACAGATACGCAGTATTTT
CDR3aa: CSGLGQSLYTDTQYF

d_gene: -
j_gene: TRBJ2-7
v_gene: TRBV11-1
abundance: -
CDR3nt: TGTGCCAGCAGCTTAGAGACAGGCGCCTACGAGCAGTACTTC
CDR3aa: CASSLETGAYEQYF

d_gene: -
j_gene: TRBJ1-2
v_gene: TRBV10-3
abundance: once
CDR3nt: TGTGCCATCAAAGAAGACAGTTATAACTATGGCTACACCTTC
CDR3aa: CAIKEDSYNYGYTF

d_gene: TRBD1
j_gene: TRBJ2-7
v_gene: TRBV10-3
abundance: -
CDR3nt: TGTGCCATCAGGCGCGACAGGGGCTACGAGCAGTACTTC
CDR3aa: CAIRRDRGYEQYF

d_gene: -
j_gene: TRBJ2-2
v_gene: TRBV19
abundance: -
CDR3nt: TGTGCCAGTTCCGGGACACTCAACACCGGGGAGCTGTTTTTT
CDR3aa: CASSGTLNTGELFF

d_gene: -
j_gene: TRBJ1-2
v_gene: TRBV29-1
abundance: -
CDR3nt: TGCAGCGTGGCCCCGGGGGTGGGCTACTATGGCTACACCTTC
CDR3aa: CSVAPGVGYYGYTF

d_gene: TRBD1
j_gene: TRBJ1-2
v_gene: TRBV7-2
abundance: -
CDR3nt: TGTGCCAGCAGCTTATCCCCTTGGACAGGGGGAGCCTCCTATGGCTACACCTTC
CDR3aa: CASSLSPWTGGASYGYTF

d_gene: -
j_gene: TRBJ1-1
v_gene: TRBV5-5
abundance: -
CDR3nt: TGTGCCAGCACACCACTTCGGGGGGCTGAAGCTTTCTTT
CDR3aa: CASTPLRGAEAFF

d_gene: TRBD2
j_gene: TRBJ2-7
v_gene: TRBV28
abundance: -
CDR3nt: TGTGCCAGCACCCCGCCGGGAGGGTACTACGAGCAGTACTTC
CDR3aa: CASTPPGGYYEQYF

d_gene: -
j_gene: TRBJ2-5
v_gene: TRBV28
abundance: -
CDR3nt: TGTGCCAGCAGTTTCTGGCGGGATAAAGAGACCCAGTACTTC
CDR3aa: CASSFWRDKETQYF

d_gene: TRBD2
j_gene: TRBJ2-1
v_gene: TRBV6-2/TRBV6-3
abundance: -
CDR3nt: TGTGCCAGCAGCCTTACTAGCGGAGAAAGCCACTCCTACAATGAGCAGTTCTTC
CDR3aa: CASSLTSGESHSYNEQFF

d_gene: -
j_gene: TRBJ2-7
v_gene: TRBV25-1
abundance: -
CDR3nt: TGTGCCAGTAGACAGGACTCCTACGAGCAGTACTTC
CDR3aa: CASRQDSYEQYF

d_gene: TRBD2
j_gene: TRBJ2-3
v_gene: TRBV7-3
abundance: -
CDR3nt: TGTGCCAGCAGCTTAGTTTCGGGAGGAGGGACAGATACGCAGTATTTT
CDR3aa: CASSLVSGGGTDTQYF

d_gene: -
j_gene: TRBJ1-3
v_gene: TRBV11-3
abundance: -
CDR3nt: TGTGCCAGCAGCTTAGAGGTCGGGAAGAGGCGCTCGGGAAACACCATATATTTT
CDR3aa: CASSLEVGKRRSGNTIYF

d_gene: TRBD2
j_gene: TRBJ2-2
v_gene: TRBV5-1
abundance: -
CDR3nt: TGCGCCAGCAGCTTGAACGGGGGGGCGATCGGGGAGCTGTTTTTT
CDR3aa: CASSLNGGAIGELFF

d_gene: TRBD1
j_gene: TRBJ2-1
v_gene: TRBV19
abundance: -
CDR3nt: TGTGCCAGTAGTGCCCGCGACAGGGAATACAATGAGCAGTTCTTC
CDR3aa: CASSARDREYNEQFF

d_gene: TRBD1
j_gene: TRBJ2-7
v_gene: TRBV19
abundance: once
CDR3nt: TGTGCCAGTACCGCCAAGGGGGCGGCCTACGAGCAGTACTTC
CDR3aa: CASTAKGAAYEQYF

d_gene: TRBD1
j_gene: TRBJ2-2
v_gene: TRBV27
abundance: once
CDR3nt: TGTGCCAGCAGTTTTACCTTGTTTATCGGACAGGGGGTTACCGGGGAGCTGTTTTTT
CDR3aa: CASSFTLFIGQGVTGELFF

d_gene: TRBD2
j_gene: TRBJ2-1
v_gene: TRBV18
abundance: -
CDR3nt: TGTGCCAGCTCACCACCTCTAGCGGGAGTTTGGAATGAGCAGTTCTTC
CDR3aa: CASSPPLAGVWNEQFF

d_gene: TRBD2
j_gene: TRBJ2-1
v_gene: TRBV7-2
abundance: -
CDR3nt: TGTGCCAGCAGCTACCTAGCGGGGGGGAACAATGAGCAGTTCTTC
CDR3aa: CASSYLAGGNNEQFF

d_gene: -
j_gene: TRBJ2-6
v_gene: TRBV5-6
abundance: few
CDR3nt: TGTGCCAGCAGCTGGACCACAGGGGGGGTGGCCAACGTCCTGACTTTC
CDR3aa: CASSWTTGGVANVLTF

d_gene: TRBD2
j_gene: TRBJ2-7
v_gene: TRBV7-2
abundance: -
CDR3nt: TGTGCCAGCAGCTTAACAGCGGGAGTTCTGAAAGAGCAGTACTTC
CDR3aa: CASSLTAGVLKEQYF

d_gene: -
j_gene: TRBJ2-1
v_gene: TRBV5-1
abundance: -
CDR3nt: TGCGCCAGCAGCGGGGGGCAAGCGGGACCCCCCCGGGATGAGCAGTTCTTC
CDR3aa: CASSGGQAGPPRDEQFF

d_gene: TRBD2
j_gene: TRBJ2-2
v_gene: TRBV5-1
abundance: -
CDR3nt: TGCGCCAGCAGCTTGCGAGCGGGGGATGGGGCCGGGGAGCTGTTTTTT
CDR3aa: CASSLRAGDGAGELFF

d_gene: TRBD1
j_gene: TRBJ1-1
v_gene: TRBV9
abundance: -
CDR3nt: TGTGCCAGCAGCGTGACAGGGGGTGACACTGAAGCTTTCTTT
CDR3aa: CASSVTGGDTEAFF

d_gene: TRBD1
j_gene: TRBJ1-1
v_gene: TRBV10-3
abundance: few
CDR3nt: TGTGCCATCAGTCGGACAGGGTCGAACACTGAAGCTTTCTTT
CDR3aa: CAISRTGSNTEAFF

d_gene: TRBD1
j_gene: TRBJ2-1
v_gene: TRBV5-5
abundance: -
CDR3nt: TGTGCCAGCAGCTTACATTTGGTATACCGGGACAGGAATTACAATGAGCAGTTCTTC
CDR3aa: CASSLHLVYRDRNYNEQFF

d_gene: TRBD2
j_gene: TRBJ2-5
v_gene: TRBV9
abundance: -
CDR3nt: TGTGCCAGCAGCGGAGCGGGGGGACACCAAGAGACCCAGTACTTC
CDR3aa: CASSGAGGHQETQYF

d_gene: TRBD1
j_gene: TRBJ2-7
v_gene: TRBV10-2
abundance: once
CDR3nt: TGCGCCAGCAGTGAGTCGACAGGGGTTGGTTGGGAGCAGTACTTC
CDR3aa: CASSESTGVGWEQYF

d_gene: TRBD1
j_gene: TRBJ1-6
v_gene: TRBV18
abundance: -
CDR3nt: TGTGCCAGCTCACCACCCGGACAGGGCCAGGATTCACCCCTCCACTTT
CDR3aa: CASSPPGQGQDSPLHF

d_gene: TRBD1
j_gene: TRBJ2-7
v_gene: TRBV6-6
abundance: -
CDR3nt: TGTGCCAGCACCACCGAGACAGGGGGGACCTACGAGCAGTACTTC
CDR3aa: CASTTETGGTYEQYF

d_gene: TRBD2
j_gene: TRBJ2-7
v_gene: TRBV19
abundance: -
CDR3nt: TGTGCCAGTAGTATGCTAGCGGGAGGGTACGAGCAGTACTTC
CDR3aa: CASSMLAGGYEQYF

d_gene: TRBD2
j_gene: TRBJ2-3
v_gene: TRBV9
abundance: -
CDR3nt: TGTGCCAGCAGCGTAGGGGCTAGCGGGACCTCAGATACGCAGTATTTT
CDR3aa: CASSVGASGTSDTQYF

d_gene: TRBD2
j_gene: TRBJ2-4
v_gene: TRBV28
abundance: -
CDR3nt: TGTGCCAGCAGTTTCCCCAGGACTAGCGGGAGAGCCAAAAACATTCAGTACTTC
CDR3aa: CASSFPRTSGRAKNIQYF

d_gene: TRBD1
j_gene: TRBJ2-1
v_gene: TRBV19
abundance: -
CDR3nt: TGTGCCAGTAGGGTGCAGGACAGGGACTACAATGAGCAGTTCTTC
CDR3aa: CASRVQDRDYNEQFF

d_gene: TRBD1
j_gene: TRBJ2-1
v_gene: TRBV28
abundance: -
CDR3nt: TGTGCCAGCAGGACTACAGGGGGTTGGCGGAATGAGCAGTTCTTC
CDR3aa: CASRTTGGWRNEQFF

d_gene: TRBD2
j_gene: TRBJ2-5
v_gene: TRBV28
abundance: -
CDR3nt: TGTGCCAGCAGTTTAGGGCTAGCGGGGGTAGAGACCCAGTACTTC
CDR3aa: CASSLGLAGVETQYF

d_gene: -
j_gene: TRBJ2-1
v_gene: TRBV24-1
abundance: -
CDR3nt: TGTGCCACCAGTGATCAGGGGTGGTCTGAGCAGTTCTTC
CDR3aa: CATSDQGWSEQFF

d_gene: TRBD2
j_gene: TRBJ2-1
v_gene: TRBV5-1
abundance: once
CDR3nt: TGCGCCAGCAGCTTTAGCGGGGGGGCCTACAATGAGCAGTTCTTC
CDR3aa: CASSFSGGAYNEQFF

d_gene: -
j_gene: TRBJ1-4
v_gene: TRBV5-4
abundance: -
CDR3nt: TGTGCCAGCAGCTTGGCCGGGGGAACTAATGAAAAACTGTTTTTT
CDR3aa: CASSLAGGTNEKLFF

d_gene: -
j_gene: TRBJ1-5
v_gene: TRBV5-1
abundance: once
CDR3nt: TGCGCCAGCAGCTTGGGGAGGGGAAATCAGCCCCAGCATTTT
CDR3aa: CASSLGRGNQPQHF

d_gene: TRBD1
j_gene: TRBJ1-1
v_gene: TRBV19
abundance: -
CDR3nt: TGTGCCAGTAGAATGACAGGGGAGTCGAACACTGAAGCTTTCTTT
CDR3aa: CASRMTGESNTEAFF

d_gene: TRBD1
j_gene: TRBJ1-2
v_gene: TRBV3-1/TRBV3-2
abundance: few
CDR3nt: TGTGCCAGCAGCCAGATCTGGAACAGGGGACGCTACACCTTC
CDR3aa: CASSQIWNRGRYTF

d_gene: -
j_gene: TRBJ2-7
v_gene: TRBV5-6
abundance: -
CDR3nt: TGTGCCAGCAGCTTCGGTTACAGGGACCACGAGCAGTACTTC
CDR3aa: CASSFGYRDHEQYF

d_gene: TRBD1
j_gene: TRBJ1-2
v_gene: TRBV27
abundance: -
CDR3nt: TGTGCCAGCAGCAACGGGACAGGGGGACGCGGCTACACCTTC
CDR3aa: CASSNGTGGRGYTF

d_gene: -
j_gene: TRBJ1-5
v_gene: TRBV19
abundance: -
CDR3nt: TGTGCCAGTAGTATTGGGGGGAATAGCAATCAGCCCCAGCATTTT
CDR3aa: CASSIGGNSNQPQHF

d_gene: -
j_gene: TRBJ2-1
v_gene: TRBV4-2
abundance: -
CDR3nt: TGTGCCAGCAGCCAACTAGACGGGGGAGAGCAGTTCTTC
CDR3aa: CASSQLDGGEQFF

d_gene: TRBD1
j_gene: TRBJ2-5
v_gene: TRBV7-7
abundance: few
CDR3nt: TGTGCCAGCAGCCGCCGGACAGGGTTAAGTTCGGAGACCCAGTACTTC
CDR3aa: CASSRRTGLSSETQYF

d_gene: -
j_gene: TRBJ1-5
v_gene: TRBV19
abundance: once
CDR3nt: TGTGCCAGTAGTATTGAGGTGAGTCAGCCCCAGCATTTT
CDR3aa: CASSIEVSQPQHF